Shown below are 9 T cell receptor beta chains from a single sample sequenced in a study of blood T cell repertoires in COVID-19. Data came from immunoSEQ multiplex PCR; TCRdb stores just in-frame clones and leaves some out. Among fewer than 250,000 clones listed, approximately 82% were seen once. Sequenced input: peripheral blood. These receptors originate from a woman of 80 years or more with acute or convalescent COVID-19.

The sample holds one count of this clone. V and J are TRBV2 and TRBJ1-1; 8 bases fit TRBD1. Unmatched junction bases numbered 5, after V lost 7 bases and J lost 1 base. This CDR3 has 14 residues. CDR1 is SNHLY, CDR2 FYNNEI, per germline. DNA for the CDR3: TGTGCCAGCAATACCGGGACAGGGAACACTGAAGCTTTCTTT. Translation gives CASNTGTGNTEAFF.

This rearrangement joins TRBV7-2 to TRBJ1-2, with D possibly being TRBD1 (6 bases). Germline V gives CDR1 SGHTA, CDR2 FQGNSA. The CDR3 sequence is 13 residues long. Trimming removed 2 bases from V and 6 bases from J, with 10 bases in between. The CDR3 spells CASSLTGYDGYTF. The CDR3 DNA reads TGTGCCAGCAGCTTAACAGGGTACGATGGCTACACCTTC.

The chain carries TRBV7-2 and TRBJ2-1; D possibly corresponds to TRBD1 (5 bases). CDR1 is SGHTA and CDR2 is FQGNSA in the germline V gene. V was cut by 8 bases and J by 7 bases, with 18 bases left in between. The CDR3 extends over 14 amino acids. DNA of the CDR3: TGTGCCAGCCGCACTCCAGCAGGGCTAAATGAGCAGTTCTTC. Translation gives CASRTPAGLNEQFF.

This clone came up many times. The V and J genes are TRBV14 and TRBJ2-7, with 11 bases matching TRBD2. Trimming cost V 4 bases and J 6 bases; bases outside gene matches: 20. The germline V gene has CDR1 SGHDN and CDR2 FVKESK. The CDR3 loop spans 19 amino acids. The CDR3 loop is CASSRTGTSGTNVPREQYF. CDR3 sequence (DNA): TGTGCCAGCAGCCGGACCGGGACTAGCGGCACAAATGTTCCCCGCGAGCAGTACTTC.

The chain carries TRBV19 and TRBJ2-1; 9 nucleotides align to TRBD1. This CDR3 spans 13 amino acids. J was trimmed by 9 bases and V by 3 bases; bases with no gene match: 3. Germline CDR1 is LNHDA and CDR2 is SQIVND (reference sequence). The CDR3 DNA is TGTGCCAGTAGTATCGGACAGGGGACTGAGCAGTTCTTC. It translates to CASSIGQGTEQFF.

The chain joins TRBV3-1 (or the pseudogene TRBV3-2) to TRBJ1-3; D is ambiguous. Trimming shortened V by 1 base and J by 9 bases, and 19 bases separated the two germline ends. The CDR3 covers 16 residues. Germline V gives CDR1 LGHDT, CDR2 YNNKEL (reference sequence). CDR3 residues: CASSQGFIGSGGTIYF. CDR3 bases: TGTGCCAGCAGCCAAGGTTTCATCGGCAGCGGAGGCACCATATATTTT.

The chain joins TRBV6-1 to TRBJ1-1, with TRBD1 as a possible D gene (6 bases). CDR3 length equals 13 residues. Germline V lookup: CDR1 MNHNS, CDR2 SASEGT. Trimming removed 2 bases at V and 11 bases at J, with 15 bases between. This CDR3 reads CASSEQGYKLAFF. CDR3 bases: TGTGCCAGCAGTGAACAGGGGTACAAGCTGGCTTTCTTT.

V is TRBV19 and J is TRBJ1-5, with D maybe TRBD1 (6 bases). Trimming stripped 3 bases from V and 7 bases from J, with 10 bases between. Germline assignment: CDR1 LNHDA and CDR2 SQIVND (reference sequence). The CDR3 length is 13 residues. CDR3 amino acids: CASSIGGQQPQHF. For the CDR3, the DNA is TGTGCCAGTAGTATCGGGGGGCAGCAGCCCCAGCATTTT.

The chain joins TRBV20-1 to TRBJ2-1, with 10 bases matching TRBD2. The CDR3 covers 16 residues. Unmatched junction bases numbered 5, after V lost 3 bases and J lost 0 bases. Germline CDR1 DFQATT, CDR2 SNEGSKA (reference sequence). This CDR3 is CSASASGSRSYNEQFF. CDR3 DNA sequence: TGCAGTGCTAGTGCTAGCGGGAGCCGCTCCTACAATGAGCAGTTCTTC.